This section outlines one TCR beta chain sequence together with its context. Its antigen remains unknown. The data belong to a study of shared clonotypes between healthy human individuals. Evenly divided among several immunoSEQ plates was the genomic DNA of each subset. The assay was immunoSEQ multiplex PCR, and TCRdb's table has in-frame clones only and misses some. Of 1,500,000 or so clones listed, over 95% were seen once; the top ten hold about 1%. The study, taken as a whole, reports: Rarefaction indicated that sorted-subset sequencing remained incomplete although depth was large.

Donors were healthy HIV-negative adults without recent acute infections or vaccinations. Germline values: CDR1 MGHRA, CDR2 YSYEKL. The CDR3 contains 14 residues. Deletions cut 2 bases from V and 10 bases from J, with 15 bases between. The receptor's source is a man aged 25-40 years in good health. Specimen: naive CD4+ T cells sorted from blood. The subset denotes: CD45RA+ positively selected. This chain links TRBV4-1 with TRBJ2-4, with a tentative D call TRBD1 (6 bases). The CDR3 nucleotides read TGCGCCAGCAGCCAATGGGCAGGGGTTGAGATTCAGTACTTC. Translated: CASSQWAGVEIQYF.